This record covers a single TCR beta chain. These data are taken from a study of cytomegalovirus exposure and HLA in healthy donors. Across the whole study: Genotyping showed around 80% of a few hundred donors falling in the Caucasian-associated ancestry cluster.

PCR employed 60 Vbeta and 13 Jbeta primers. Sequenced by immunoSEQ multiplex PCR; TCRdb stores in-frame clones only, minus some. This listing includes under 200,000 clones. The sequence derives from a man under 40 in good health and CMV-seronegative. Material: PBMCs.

The CDR3 coding sequence is TGTGCCAGCAGCTTAGCCCTAGCGGGAGAAGAGACCCAGTACTTC. Amino acid sequence: CASSLALAGEETQYF. The genes are TRBV7-9 and TRBJ2-5; 10 bases agree with TRBD2. This CDR3 has 15 residues. V lost 0 bases, J lost 3 bases, and 1 base stayed unmatched. Germline V gene data show CDR1 as SEHNR and CDR2 as FQNEAQ (reference sequence).